Shown below are 24 T cell receptor beta chains from a single sample sequenced in a study of blood T cells in healthy people across ages. A second roughly 6 to 11 cycle PCR used barcoded and J-beta primers. TCRdb fed the 5' RACE reads into MiXCR, producing one record per CDR3 protein. The sample comprises some 1.4 million distinct CDR3 sequences, about 40% of which are singletons, and under 8% rests with the top ten. Sequencing input: blood. These receptors all come from a young woman in good health.

This clonotype was observed a handful of times. One end of the junction is discordant with germline, which a read error may explain. The chain employs TRBV4-1 and TRBJ2-4; the D gene could be TRBD1 or TRBD2 (5 bases each). This CDR3 is 16 amino acids long. Per germline, CDR1 MGHRA and CDR2 YSYEKL. The chain's CDR3 is CASSHTSQGAKNTQYF. The DNA of the CDR3 is TGCGCCAGCAGCCACACTTCTCAGGGAGCCAAAAACACTCAGTACTTC.

The chain employs TRBV30 and TRBJ1-1; D call uncertain. Looked up from germline, CDR1 is GTSNPN and CDR2 is SVGIG (reference sequence). Between the trimmed V and J ends, which lost 3 bases and 9 bases, there was a span of 11 bases. This CDR3 region has 11 residues. The CDR3 sequence: CAWSAGRQAFF. The CDR3 DNA reads TGTGCCTGGAGCGCCGGAAGACAAGCTTTCTTT.

This clonotype came up many times. The CDR3, as DNA: TGTGCCAGCAGTCACCTAGACAGGACCAACACCTTC. As protein: CASSHLDRTNTF. This chain joins TRBV6-6 and TRBJ1-2; tentatively, D is TRBD1 (6 bases). The CDR3 has 12 residues. Trimming left V 5 bases short and J 12 bases short, with 16 bases between. Germline V lookup: CDR1 MNHNY, CDR2 SVGAGI (reference sequence).

This clonotype was recorded once. The chain uses TRBV7-9 and TRBJ2-5, with TRBD2 matching 12 bases. Germline lookup yields CDR1 SEHNR and CDR2 FQNEAQ (reference sequence). The CDR3 runs to 16 residues. V lost 0 bases to trimming and J lost 4 bases; unmatched junction nucleotides: 3. CDR3 residues: CASSLATSGSAETQYF. The CDR3 coding sequence is TGTGCCAGCAGCTTAGCGACTAGCGGGAGTGCAGAGACCCAGTACTTC.

V and J are TRBV16 and TRBJ1-1; D call uncertain. CDR3 length equals 13 residues. CDR1 and CDR2 from the germline V gene are KGHSY and FQNENV. V lost 0 bases, J lost 8 bases, and 10 bases lay in between. The CDR3 loop reads CASSQSHSTEAFF. The CDR3 coding sequence is TGTGCCAGCAGCCAATCGCATAGCACCGAAGCTTTCTTT. Full variable domain (rest looked up from reference TRBV16 and TRBJ1-1): GEEVAQTPKHLVRGEGQKAKLYCAPIKGHSYVFWYQQVLKNEFKFLISFQNENVFDETGMPKERFSAKCLPNSPCSLEIQATKLEDSAVYFCASSQSHSTEAFFGQGTRLTVV.

This chain joins TRBV15 and TRBJ2-1, with D possibly matching TRBD1 (6 bases). This CDR3 has 14 amino acids. Trimming took 0 bases from V and 9 from J, leaving 12 bases between them. The germline V gene encodes CDR1 LNHNV and CDR2 YYDKDF (reference sequence). CDR3 bases: TGTGCCACCAGCAGAGATTATGGGGGCCGTGAGCAGTTCTTC. It yields the protein CATSRDYGGREQFF.

V usage is TRBV20-1 and J usage is TRBJ2-4; a possible D gene is TRBD1 (6 bases). The V and J ends lost 4 bases and 2 bases respectively, with 9 bases between them. Germline V lookup: CDR1 DFQATT, CDR2 SNEGSKA (reference sequence). The CDR3 sequence is 13 residues long. The CDR3 spells CSATTGTKNIQYF. The CDR3 nucleotides are TGCAGTGCTACAACAGGGACCAAAAACATTCAGTACTTC.

The gene calls are TRBV5-1 and TRBJ2-5; 7 bases agree with TRBD2. The assigned J gene may be wrong: the sequence end matches TRBJ2-7 better. Germline CDR1 SGHRS, CDR2 YFSETQ. CDR3 size: 19 residues. This chain's CDR3 is CASSPSVAGESSLPYEQYF. CDR3 coding DNA: TGCGCCAGCAGCCCGAGTGTCGCGGGAGAGTCTTCCCTCCCGTACGAGCAGTACTTC.

The chain carries TRBV4-1 and TRBJ1-2, with 8 nucleotides matching TRBD1. The V segment lost 0 bases and the J segment 4 bases; nucleotides outside the gene matches: 10. This CDR3 is 17 amino acids long. In germline, CDR1 is MGHRA, CDR2 YSYEKL. The CDR3 nucleotides are TGCGCCAGCAGCCAAGAAACGGCCAGGGGGCTCGCCTATGGCTACACCTTC. This sequence encodes CASSQETARGLAYGYTF.

As regards this clonotype: A read error may produce the germline difference seen at one junction end. This rearrangement joins TRBV3-1 to TRBJ2-1; a weak D match, TRBD1 (5 bases). Germline V CDR1 and CDR2: LGHDT, YNNKEL (reference sequence). The CDR3 totals 15 residues. As DNA, the CDR3 is TGTGCCAGCAACCAAGGGGCAGCCCTGTACAATGAGCAGTTCTTC. Amino acid sequence: CASNQGAALYNEQFF.

This clonotype was picked up a small number of times. The chain is built from TRBV27 and TRBJ1-1; D uncertain. V lost 9 bases, J lost 4 bases, and 15 bases lay in between. There are 13 residues in the CDR3. Germline CDR1 reads MNHEY; CDR2 reads SMNVEV (reference sequence). CDR3 sequence (DNA): TGTGCCAGTTTTTCATCCCCCCCCACTGAAGCTTTCTTT. Its protein product is CASFSSPPTEAFF.

This clonotype was observed a few times. This rearrangement joins TRBV2 to TRBJ2-7, with D possibly TRBD1 on 6 matching bases. Germline loops: CDR1 SNHLY, CDR2 FYNNEI. The CDR3 is made up of 15 amino acids. The V and J ends lost 0 bases and 1 base respectively, with 10 bases between them. The CDR3 reads CASSEAGRGSYEQYF. The CDR3 DNA reads as TGTGCCAGCAGTGAAGCGGGCAGGGGTTCCTACGAGCAGTACTTC.

In this sample, this clonotype turned up a few times. The CDR3 here is CASSLDGAPYNEQFF. CDR3 nucleotide sequence: TGTGCCAGCAGTTTGGATGGGGCCCCCTACAATGAGCAGTTCTTC. This chain links TRBV12-3 or TRBV12-4 with TRBJ2-1; possible D gene TRBD1, 5 bases. V was shortened by 3 bases and J by 2 bases, with 11 bases between the two germline ends. This CDR3 region has 15 residues.

This rearrangement joins TRBV6-1 to TRBJ2-5; D is perhaps TRBD2 (6 bases). Matching the DNA end better, TRBJ2-4 makes the J call doubtful. Germline CDR1 MNHNS, CDR2 SASEGT. The CDR3 consists of 14 residues. The CDR3 spells CASSEGGVKNIQYF. CDR3 sequence (DNA): TGTGCCAGCAGTGAGGGCGGGGTGAAAAACATTCAGTACTTC.

Only a few counts were recorded for this clonotype. This chain connects TRBV14 to TRBJ2-7; 7 bases line up with TRBD2. The J call is uncertain, as TRBJ2-5 better fits the DNA end. The CDR3 has 13 amino acids. Germline V CDR1 and CDR2: SGHDN, FVKESK. The CDR3: CASSQREWETQYF. The CDR3, as DNA: TGTGCCAGCAGCCAGCGGGAGTGGGAGACCCAGTACTTC.

The chain uses TRBV27 and TRBJ1-2; D gene uncertain. Germline V CDR1 and CDR2: MNHEY, SMNVEV (reference sequence). The CDR3 runs 17 residues. V dropped 0 bases and J dropped 0 bases, with 14 bases sitting between them. CDR3 sequence: CASSLSGAKPANYGYTF. The CDR3 nucleotides are TGTGCCAGCAGTTTATCGGGTGCCAAGCCGGCTAACTATGGCTACACCTTC.

A remark on this clonotype: Possible read error: a much larger clone is one base away. This chain links TRBV20-1 with TRBJ1-2; D is unclear. In germline, CDR1 is DFQATT, CDR2 SNEGSKA (reference sequence). The CDR3 runs 15 residues. CDR3 residues: CSATLTLSQNYGCTF. The CDR3 coding sequence is TGCAGTGCTACCCTGACCTTAAGCCAGAACTATGGCTGCACCTTC.

The chain recombines TRBV12-3 or TRBV12-4 with TRBJ1-2; D call uncertain. This CDR3 spans 14 amino acids. V was pared by 2 bases and J by 13 bases, with 20 bases between. The CDR3 nucleotides are TGTGCCAGCAGTTTAAAGACACCACAGCGGGGTCCCACCTTC. Translating gives CASSLKTPQRGPTF.

The rearrangement uses TRBV12-3 or TRBV12-4 and TRBJ1-4, with unresolved D. The CDR3 runs 13 residues. V was pared by 4 bases and J by 8 bases, with 11 bases between. For the CDR3, the DNA is TGTGCCAGCAGTTCCCCGGGAGGGGAAAAACTGTTTTTT. This codes for CASSSPGGEKLFF.

This clonotype was picked up a small number of times. The chain couples TRBV10-3 to TRBJ2-2, with D perhaps matching TRBD2 (7 bases). Germline CDR1 is ENHRY and CDR2 is SYGVKD. CDR3 size: 15 residues. V was pared by 6 bases and J by 5 bases, with 16 bases between. In nucleotides, the CDR3 is TGTGCCATCAGGCCGGGGGGACAATTAACCGGGGAGCTGTTTTTT. Protein sequence: CAIRPGGQLTGELFF.

The chain uses TRBV29-1 and TRBJ2-7; 13 nucleotides align to TRBD2. After removal of 3 bases from V and 6 bases from J, the junction contained 5 bases not matched to a gene. The germline V gene encodes CDR1 SQVTM and CDR2 ANQGSEA. The CDR3 spans 14 residues. In DNA, the CDR3 is TGCAGCGTTGATGCACTAGCGGGAGGGGGCGAGCAGTACTTC. It translates to CSVDALAGGGEQYF.

The rearrangement joins TRBV7-9 to TRBJ1-1; 7 nucleotides align to TRBD1. The J segment lost 5 bases and the V segment lost 5 bases, leaving 5 bases of the junction unmatched. This CDR3 is built from 13 residues. Germline V lookup: CDR1 SEHNR, CDR2 FQNEAQ (reference sequence). The CDR3 reads CASSLQGETEAFF. In DNA form, the CDR3 reads TGTGCCAGCAGCCTCCAGGGGGAGACTGAAGCTTTCTTT.

This clonotype has only a few counts. The CDR3 protein is CASSQAGGHEQYF. The CDR3 nucleotides read TGTGCCAGCAGCCAAGCGGGTGGCCACGAGCAGTACTTC. The genes are TRBV3-1 and TRBJ2-7, with D unresolved. The CDR3 is 13 residues long. Germline V lookup: CDR1 LGHDT, CDR2 YNNKEL (reference sequence). Deletions cut 1 base from V and 5 bases from J, with 9 bases between.

This chain connects TRBV12-3 or TRBV12-4 to TRBJ2-3; D not resolved. V was clipped by 3 bases and J by 7 bases, with 11 bases between them. There are 13 residues in the CDR3. The CDR3 nucleotides read TGTGCCAGCAGTTTCGCTATCGCCAATACGCAGTATTTT. It translates to CASSFAIANTQYF.